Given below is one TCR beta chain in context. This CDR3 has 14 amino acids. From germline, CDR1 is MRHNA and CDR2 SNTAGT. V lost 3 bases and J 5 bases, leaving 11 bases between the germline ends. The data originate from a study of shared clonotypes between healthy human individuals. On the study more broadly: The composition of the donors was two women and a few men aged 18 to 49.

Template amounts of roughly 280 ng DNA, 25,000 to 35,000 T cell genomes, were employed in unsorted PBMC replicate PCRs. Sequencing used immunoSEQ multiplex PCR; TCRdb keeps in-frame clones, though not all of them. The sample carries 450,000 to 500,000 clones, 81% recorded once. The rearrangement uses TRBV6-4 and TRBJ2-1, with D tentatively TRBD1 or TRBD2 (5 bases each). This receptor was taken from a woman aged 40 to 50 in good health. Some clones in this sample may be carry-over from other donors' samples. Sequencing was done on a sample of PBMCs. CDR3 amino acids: CASSETGANNEQFF. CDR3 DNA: TGTGCCAGCAGTGAAACCGGGGCCAACAATGAGCAGTTCTTC.